This record covers a single TCR beta chain. The data belong to a study of cytomegalovirus exposure and HLA in healthy donors. Use of 60 Vbeta and 13 Jbeta primers characterized the PCR. The data were produced by immunoSEQ multiplex PCR, yet TCRdb's version contains in-frame clones alone and is incomplete. The listing records around 140,000 clones. The ends lost 0 bases at V and 3 bases at J; junction bases unmatched: 10. Germline CDR1 is LNHNV and CDR2 is YYDKDF (reference sequence). The CDR3 has 17 residues. The chain links TRBV15 to TRBJ2-7; TRBD1 aligns across 8 bases. The clonotype originates from a woman in her thirties or forties in good health and CMV-seronegative. The sequenced sample was PBMCs. The CDR3 DNA follows: TGTGCCACCAGCAGAGATTATCAGGGACAGGTATACTACGAGCAGTACTTC. Amino acid sequence: CATSRDYQGQVYYEQYF.